The rows below give T cell receptor beta chains drawn from one sample of a study of blood T cells in healthy people across ages. MiXCR, applied by TCRdb to the 5' RACE reads, yields one record per CDR3 protein. The sample holds roughly 1.5 million distinct CDR3 sequences, roughly two fifths seen once. Sequenced sample: blood. The receptors derive from a woman between 18 and 30 years old in good health. The CDR3 runs from the conserved cysteine through the conserved F or W. The D gene is left open where the match is weak. Size is stated for part of the rows, as once, few or many counts, or as a class when the clone is expanded.

D	size	V	J	CDR3	DNA
TRBD1	NA	TRBV7-9	TRBJ2-7	CASSSTTGGPYEQYF	TGTGCCAGCAGCTCAACTACAGGGGGCCCCTACGAGCAGTACTTC
NA	NA	TRBV4-3	TRBJ2-1	CASSQDQQRSSYNEQFF	TGCGCCAGCAGCCAAGATCAACAAAGGAGCTCCTACAATGAGCAGTTCTTC
NA	few	TRBV29-1	TRBJ1-2	CSVEEHRQYIDYGYTF	TGCAGCGTTGAAGAGCACAGGCAATATATCGACTATGGCTACACCTTC
NA	NA	TRBV12-3/TRBV12-4	TRBJ2-2	CASSSKGLASGELFF	TGTGCCAGCAGTTCAAAGGGCTTGGCGTCCGGGGAGCTGTTTTTT
NA	NA	TRBV2	TRBJ2-7	CASSEWQTYEQYF	TGTGCCAGCAGTGAGTGGCAGACTTACGAGCAGTACTTC
NA	few	TRBV6-1	TRBJ1-2	CASSEWAASFYGYTF	TGTGCCAGCAGTGAATGGGCAGCATCTTTCTATGGCTACACCTTC
NA	few	TRBV5-6	TRBJ2-3	CASSGRVRSFGTQYF	TGTGCCAGCAGCGGTCGCGTTCGGTCCTTCGGTACGCAGTATTTT
NA	NA	TRBV6-1	TRBJ1-2	CASTSAGEVTF	TGTGCCAGCACCTCGGCGGGGGAGGTCACCTTC
NA	NA	TRBV2	TRBJ2-1	CASREGGAISYNEQFF	TGTGCCAGCAGGGAGGGGGGTGCGATCTCCTACAATGAGCAGTTCTTC
NA	NA	TRBV7-2	TRBJ2-4	CASSLAFVGLAKNIQYF	TGTGCCAGCAGCTTAGCGTTTGTAGGGTTAGCCAAAAACATTCAGTACTTC
NA	many	TRBV5-5	TRBJ1-5	CASSPQYSNQPQHF	TGTGCCAGCAGCCCTCAATATAGCAATCAGCCCCAGCATTTT
NA	NA	TRBV5-1	TRBJ1-1	CASSGRGGASTEAFF	TGCGCCAGCAGCGGGCGGGGGGGCGCGAGCACTGAAGCTTTCTTT
TRBD1	NA	TRBV12-3/TRBV12-4	TRBJ1-2	CASSLTGAFYGYTF	TGTGCCAGCAGTTTAACAGGGGCGTTCTATGGCTACACCTTC